The clone carrying this TCR beta chain was recorded many times. Antigen: not known. This entry comes from a study of neurological immune-mediated disorders. About the study: In a group of about 35 multiple sclerosis patients, roughly 31 had the relapsing-remitting type and 3 had the secondary progressive type. Findings and caveats of the study: No CDR3 amino acid sequences recurred among expanded clones across subjects, suggesting private repertoires in all groups.

V was shortened by 5 bases and J by 1 base, with 9 bases between the two germline ends. Germline V gene sequence: CDR1 MNHEY, CDR2 SVGAGI. The CDR3 is 14 residues long. Sample time point: longitudinal time-point 1 (baseline). TCRdb used MiXCR to reprocess the 5' RACE reads, holding one entry per CDR3 protein. The sample lists 40,000 or so distinct CDR3 sequences, under 4% occurring once. The sample was PBMCs. This chain uses TRBV6-5 with TRBJ1-5; D uncertain. The clonotype originates from a woman in her sixties with multiple sclerosis. CDR3 sequence reads: CASSLMGSNQPQHF. For the CDR3, the DNA is TGTGCCAGCAGTCTAATGGGGAGCAATCAGCCCCAGCATTTT.